The clone carrying this TCR beta chain appeared a few times. Its antigen is undetermined. The data were obtained in a study of post-analysis software for immune sequencing data. Overall study findings and caveats: Those samples that were prepared in the same batch co-clustered strongly by F measure. Compared against controls, patients with multiple sclerosis displayed significantly lower normalized Chao1 diversity.

The library was made from cDNA and included unique molecular identifiers. The source material, 1 to 10 million T cells, gave rise to 400,000 to 600,000 cDNA molecules. Each CDR3 protein gets one entry after TCRdb re-called the PCR reads with MiXCR. Of 650,000 to 850,000 distinct CDR3 sequences listed, just over 45% are singletons. The receptor comes from a girl aged 5-17 years with multiple sclerosis. Material: blood.

The CDR3 sequence: CASSLGLGSSYEQYF. Here the CDR3 DNA reads TGTGCCAGCAGTTTAGGATTGGGCTCCTCCTACGAGCAGTACTTC. The chain couples TRBV28 to TRBJ2-7; D is unresolved. CDR3 length: 15 residues. The V end was cut by 2 bases, the J end by 0 bases, with 11 bases between. Germline V gene sequence: CDR1 MDHEN, CDR2 SYDVKM.